A selection of T cell receptor beta chains follows, all from one sample in a study of CD8 T cells in Susac syndrome. TCRdb re-called the immunoSEQ multiplex PCR reads with MiXCR, one entry per CDR3 protein. The sample holds over 140,000 distinct CDR3 sequences; about 95% are singletons and the top ten take around 0.15%. What was sequenced was CD4+ T cells from PBMCs. The receptor source for this set is a human donor with Susac syndrome. Each CDR3 is given with its conserved first and last residue. The D gene is left open where the match is weak. Expanded clones get a size class; other rows say once, few or many, or leave the size out.

D gene: .; V gene: TRBV12-3/TRBV12-4; clone size: .; J gene: TRBJ2-7; CDR3 DNA: TGTGCCAGCAGCCCCTTTAAGCCCCGAGGACGGATAATTTACGAGCAGTACTTC; CDR3 protein: CASSPFKPRGRIIYEQYF
D gene: .; V gene: TRBV20-1; clone size: .; J gene: TRBJ1-2; CDR3 DNA: TGCAGTGCTAGAAGGGGGAATAACTACACCTTC; CDR3 protein: CSARRGNNYTF
D gene: .; V gene: TRBV7-2; clone size: .; J gene: TRBJ2-1; CDR3 DNA: TGTGCCAGCAGCCCCCGGTGGACGATAAATGAGCAGTTCTTC; CDR3 protein: CASSPRWTINEQFF
D gene: TRBD2; V gene: TRBV12-3/TRBV12-4; clone size: .; J gene: TRBJ2-1; CDR3 DNA: TGTGCCAGCAGCCCGGGACTAGCGGAGAATGAGCAGTTCTTC; CDR3 protein: CASSPGLAENEQFF
D gene: .; V gene: TRBV2; clone size: .; J gene: TRBJ2-1; CDR3 DNA: TGTGCCAGCAGTCACGTAATAGGACTCCTGCACCCCGAGCAGTTCTTC; CDR3 protein: CASSHVIGLLHPEQFF
D gene: TRBD2; V gene: TRBV19; clone size: .; J gene: TRBJ2-5; CDR3 DNA: TGTGCCAGTAGTATTTGGCCTAGCGGGGGCACAGAGACCCAGTACTTC; CDR3 protein: CASSIWPSGGTETQYF
D gene: TRBD2; V gene: TRBV4-3; clone size: .; J gene: TRBJ2-7; CDR3 DNA: TGCGCCAGCAGCCAAGCTAGCGGGAGCTTTTCGTACGAGCAGTACTTC; CDR3 protein: CASSQASGSFSYEQYF
D gene: .; V gene: TRBV30; clone size: .; J gene: TRBJ2-1; CDR3 DNA: TGTGCCTGGAGTGTACGTGGGGCAGCGATCTTC; CDR3 protein: CAWSVRGAAIF
D gene: .; V gene: TRBV6-5; clone size: .; J gene: TRBJ1-1; CDR3 DNA: TGTGCCAGCAGTTCGGAGGCCGGAGACACTGAAGCTTTCTTT; CDR3 protein: CASSSEAGDTEAFF
D gene: .; V gene: TRBV4-3; clone size: .; J gene: TRBJ2-2; CDR3 DNA: TGCGCCAGCAGCCTAGTAAATGGCGGGGAGCTGTTTTTT; CDR3 protein: CASSLVNGGELFF
D gene: .; V gene: TRBV3-1; clone size: .; J gene: TRBJ1-2; CDR3 DNA: TGTGCCAGCAGCCAAGCCAGGGGAGGCTACACCTTC; CDR3 protein: CASSQARGGYTF
D gene: TRBD2; V gene: TRBV20-1; clone size: .; J gene: TRBJ2-1; CDR3 DNA: TGCAGTGCTAGGAAGCCCGGTGGCGGGAGGGCGGTCAATGAGCAGTTCTTC; CDR3 protein: CSARKPGGGRAVNEQFF
D gene: .; V gene: TRBV29-1; clone size: .; J gene: TRBJ1-4; CDR3 DNA: TGCAGCGTTGGGGGGCAGACCTCAACTAATGAAAAACTGTTTTTT; CDR3 protein: CSVGGQTSTNEKLFF
D gene: .; V gene: TRBV6-6; clone size: .; J gene: TRBJ2-7; CDR3 DNA: TGTGCCAGCAATGGGGGCTCCTACGAGCAGTACTTC; CDR3 protein: CASNGGSYEQYF
D gene: TRBD1; V gene: TRBV7-9; clone size: .; J gene: TRBJ2-5; CDR3 DNA: TGTGCCAGCAGCTTAGCGATGGGGACAGGGGCACAAGAGACCCAGTACTTC; CDR3 protein: CASSLAMGTGAQETQYF
D gene: TRBD1; V gene: TRBV9; clone size: .; J gene: TRBJ1-1; CDR3 DNA: TGTGCCAGCAGCGGGTTTTTGACAGGGAGAGGCACTGAAGCTTTCTTT; CDR3 protein: CASSGFLTGRGTEAFF
D gene: .; V gene: TRBV20-1; clone size: .; J gene: TRBJ2-1; CDR3 DNA: TGCAGTGTTCGACTCGGCGATGAGCAGTTCTTC; CDR3 protein: CSVRLGDEQFF
D gene: .; V gene: TRBV5-1; clone size: .; J gene: TRBJ1-1; CDR3 DNA: TGCGCCAGCAGCGCCGAAGGGCAGGGTGGCACTGAAGCTTTCTTT; CDR3 protein: CASSAEGQGGTEAFF
D gene: .; V gene: TRBV30; clone size: .; J gene: TRBJ1-1; CDR3 DNA: TGTGCCTCAAATCGGCAGTTGAACACTGAAGCTTTCTTT; CDR3 protein: CASNRQLNTEAFF
D gene: .; V gene: TRBV20-1; clone size: .; J gene: TRBJ2-7; CDR3 DNA: TGCAGTGCGGAGGGGCTCTACGAGCAGTACTTC; CDR3 protein: CSAEGLYEQYF
D gene: .; V gene: TRBV28; clone size: .; J gene: TRBJ2-7; CDR3 DNA: TGTGCCAGCAGTTCCCGAATCTACGAGCAGTACTTC; CDR3 protein: CASSSRIYEQYF
D gene: .; V gene: TRBV29-1; clone size: few; J gene: TRBJ2-7; CDR3 DNA: TGCAGCGTTGGTACCAGTTCCTACGAGCAGTACTTC; CDR3 protein: CSVGTSSYEQYF
D gene: TRBD1; V gene: TRBV2; clone size: .; J gene: TRBJ1-4; CDR3 DNA: TGTGCCAGCAGTGAAGCTAGGACAGGGGGCCGGCGTGAAAAACTGTTTTTT; CDR3 protein: CASSEARTGGRREKLFF
D gene: TRBD2; V gene: TRBV4-1; clone size: few; J gene: TRBJ2-4; CDR3 DNA: TGCGCCAGCAGCCAAGCCGGGACTACAAACATTCAGTACTTC; CDR3 protein: CASSQAGTTNIQYF
D gene: .; V gene: TRBV10-3; clone size: .; J gene: TRBJ2-7; CDR3 DNA: TGTGCCATCAGTGAATTGCGGGGCTCCTACGAGCAGTACTTC; CDR3 protein: CAISELRGSYEQYF
D gene: TRBD1; V gene: TRBV20-1; clone size: .; J gene: TRBJ2-1; CDR3 DNA: TGCAGTGCTAGCTTGGGACAGGGGCACAATGAGCAGTTCTTC; CDR3 protein: CSASLGQGHNEQFF
D gene: .; V gene: TRBV20-1; clone size: .; J gene: TRBJ2-1; CDR3 DNA: TGCAGTGCTAGCCTCGACAATGAGCAGTTCTTC; CDR3 protein: CSASLDNEQFF
D gene: TRBD1; V gene: TRBV4-1; clone size: .; J gene: TRBJ1-2; CDR3 DNA: TGCGCCAGCAGCCAAAGTGGGGTGGGACAGTATGGCTACACCTTC; CDR3 protein: CASSQSGVGQYGYTF
D gene: .; V gene: TRBV29-1; clone size: once; J gene: TRBJ2-7; CDR3 DNA: TGCAGCGCTCGGGCTAGCTCCTACGAGCAGTACTTC; CDR3 protein: CSARASSYEQYF
D gene: .; V gene: TRBV4-1; clone size: few; J gene: TRBJ2-7; CDR3 DNA: TGCGCCAGCAGCTACGCCGGGGCCGGCTCCTACGAGCAGTACTTC; CDR3 protein: CASSYAGAGSYEQYF
D gene: TRBD1; V gene: TRBV14; clone size: .; J gene: TRBJ2-1; CDR3 DNA: TGTGCCAGCAGCCAAGACCTCGGACAGGGCGACAATGAGCAGTTCTTC; CDR3 protein: CASSQDLGQGDNEQFF
D gene: .; V gene: TRBV6-6; clone size: few; J gene: TRBJ1-2; CDR3 DNA: TGTGCCAGCAGTCAGGACGGAAACTATGGCTACACCTTC; CDR3 protein: CASSQDGNYGYTF
D gene: .; V gene: TRBV9; clone size: once; J gene: TRBJ1-1; CDR3 DNA: TGTGCCAGCAGCGTAGGTGGCAGCTTCCCGAACACTGAAGCTTTCTTT; CDR3 protein: CASSVGGSFPNTEAFF
D gene: .; V gene: TRBV28; clone size: .; J gene: TRBJ1-2; CDR3 DNA: TGTGCCAGCAGTTCATCCATGGGACGCTACACCTTC; CDR3 protein: CASSSSMGRYTF
D gene: .; V gene: TRBV2; clone size: .; J gene: TRBJ1-4; CDR3 DNA: TGTGCCAGCAGTGTAGTAACAGCCGCTAATGAAAAACTGTTTTTT; CDR3 protein: CASSVVTAANEKLFF
D gene: TRBD1; V gene: TRBV5-6; clone size: few; J gene: TRBJ1-1; CDR3 DNA: TGTGCCAGCAGCTGGGACAGGAACACTGAAGCTTTCTTT; CDR3 protein: CASSWDRNTEAFF